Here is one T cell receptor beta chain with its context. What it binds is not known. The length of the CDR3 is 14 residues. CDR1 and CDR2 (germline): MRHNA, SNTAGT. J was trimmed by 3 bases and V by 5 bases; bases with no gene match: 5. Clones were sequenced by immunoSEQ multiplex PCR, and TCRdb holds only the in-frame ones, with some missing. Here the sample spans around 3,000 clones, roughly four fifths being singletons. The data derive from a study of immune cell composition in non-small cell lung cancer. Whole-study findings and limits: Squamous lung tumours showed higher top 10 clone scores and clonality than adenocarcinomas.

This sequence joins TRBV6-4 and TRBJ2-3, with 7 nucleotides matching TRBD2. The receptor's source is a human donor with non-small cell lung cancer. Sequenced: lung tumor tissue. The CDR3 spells CASSPRTRTDTQYF. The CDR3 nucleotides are TGTGCCAGCAGTCCCCGGACTAGAACAGATACGCAGTATTTT.